This entry lists 2 T cell receptor beta chains sequenced from one sample in a study of blood T cells in healthy people across ages. Next came a second PCR, run for roughly 6 to 11 cycles, which used a sample-barcoded 5' primer along with a J-beta primer mix. Using its own MiXCR run on the 5' RACE reads, TCRdb lists one record per CDR3 protein. The data hold more than 800,000 distinct CDR3 sequences, with less than 35% observed a single time. The sample was blood. The receptor set was obtained from a woman aged 80 or older in good health.

This clonotype was detected ten times or more. This chain joins TRBV20-1 and TRBJ2-5, with 10 bases lining up with TRBD2. Germline-derived CDR1 and CDR2 are DFQATT and SNEGSKA (reference sequence). V was pared by 5 bases and J by 1 base, with 10 bases of the junction left unmatched. This CDR3 is built from 16 residues. As DNA, the CDR3 is TGCAGTGCTGGCCCAACTAGCGGGGCCCTCCAAGAGACCCAGTACTTC. It codes for CSAGPTSGALQETQYF.

This clonotype was picked up one time. The gene calls are TRBV29-1 and TRBJ2-1; TRBD1 agrees at 10 bases. The V gene end was trimmed by 3 bases and the J gene end by 7 bases; junction bases not matched to a gene: 6. CDR1 and CDR2 from the germline V gene are SQVTM and ANQGSEA. The CDR3 is made up of 14 amino acids. CDR3 protein: CSVDGDRGMNEQFF. The CDR3 bases are TGCAGCGTTGACGGGGACAGGGGAATGAATGAGCAGTTCTTC.